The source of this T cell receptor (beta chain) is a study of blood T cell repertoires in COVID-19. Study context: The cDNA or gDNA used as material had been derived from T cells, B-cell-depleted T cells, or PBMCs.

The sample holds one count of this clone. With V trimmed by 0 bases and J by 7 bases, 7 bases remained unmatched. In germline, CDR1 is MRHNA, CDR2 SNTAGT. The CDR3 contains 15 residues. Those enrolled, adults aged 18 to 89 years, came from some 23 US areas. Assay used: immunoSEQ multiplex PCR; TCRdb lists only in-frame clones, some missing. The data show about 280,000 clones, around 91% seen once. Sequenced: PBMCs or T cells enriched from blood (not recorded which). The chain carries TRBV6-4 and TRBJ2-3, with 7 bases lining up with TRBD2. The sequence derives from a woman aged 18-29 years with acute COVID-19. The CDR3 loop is CASSDSIAGTYTQYF. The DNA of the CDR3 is TGTGCCAGCAGTGACTCGATAGCGGGCACTTATACGCAGTATTTT.